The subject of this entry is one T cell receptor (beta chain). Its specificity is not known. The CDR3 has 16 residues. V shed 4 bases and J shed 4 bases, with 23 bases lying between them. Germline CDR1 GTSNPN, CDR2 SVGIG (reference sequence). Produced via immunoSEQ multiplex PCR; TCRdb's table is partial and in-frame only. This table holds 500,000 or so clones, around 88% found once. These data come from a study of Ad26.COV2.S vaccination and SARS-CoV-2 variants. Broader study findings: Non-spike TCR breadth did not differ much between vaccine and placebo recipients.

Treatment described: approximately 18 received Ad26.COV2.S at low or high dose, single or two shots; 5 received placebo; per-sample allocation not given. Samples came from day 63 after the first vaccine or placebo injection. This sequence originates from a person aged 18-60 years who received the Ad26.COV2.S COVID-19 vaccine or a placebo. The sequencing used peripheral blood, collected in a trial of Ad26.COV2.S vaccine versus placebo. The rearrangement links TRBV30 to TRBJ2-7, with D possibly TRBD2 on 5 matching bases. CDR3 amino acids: CAWMALRSAGGYEQYF. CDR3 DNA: TGTGCCTGGATGGCCCTGAGGAGCGCGGGTGGATACGAGCAGTACTTC.